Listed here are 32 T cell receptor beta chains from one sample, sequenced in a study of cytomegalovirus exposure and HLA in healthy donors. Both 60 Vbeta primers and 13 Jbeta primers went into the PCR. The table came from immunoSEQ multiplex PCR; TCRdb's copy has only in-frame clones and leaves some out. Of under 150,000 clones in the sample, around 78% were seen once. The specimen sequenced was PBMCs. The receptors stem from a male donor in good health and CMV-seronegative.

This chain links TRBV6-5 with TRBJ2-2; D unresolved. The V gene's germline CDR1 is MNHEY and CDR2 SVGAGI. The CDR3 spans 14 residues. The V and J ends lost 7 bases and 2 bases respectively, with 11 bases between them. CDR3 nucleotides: TGTGCCAGCAAAGCCGATTACAACACCGGGGAGCTGTTTTTT. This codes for CASKADYNTGELFF.

CDR3 amino acids: CASLEANTQYF. The CDR3 coding sequence is TGTGCCAGTCTCGAGGCAAATACGCAGTATTTT. This chain uses TRBV19 with TRBJ2-3; D unclear. Trimming took 8 bases from V and 7 from J, leaving 10 bases between them. Germline V gene lookup returns CDR1 LNHDA and CDR2 SQIVND (reference sequence). The CDR3 spans 11 residues.

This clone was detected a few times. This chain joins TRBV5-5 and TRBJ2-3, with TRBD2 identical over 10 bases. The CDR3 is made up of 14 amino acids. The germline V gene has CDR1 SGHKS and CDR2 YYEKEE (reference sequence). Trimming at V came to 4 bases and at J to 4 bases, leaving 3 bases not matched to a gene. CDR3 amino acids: CASSGGLASDTQYF. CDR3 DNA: TGTGCCAGCAGCGGGGGACTAGCGTCAGATACGCAGTATTTT.

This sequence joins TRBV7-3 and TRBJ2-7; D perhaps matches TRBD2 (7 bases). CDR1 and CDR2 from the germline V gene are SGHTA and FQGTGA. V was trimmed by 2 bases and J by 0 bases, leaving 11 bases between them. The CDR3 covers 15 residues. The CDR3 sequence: CASSLEGGSSYEQYF. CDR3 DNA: TGTGCCAGCAGCTTAGAGGGGGGGAGCTCCTACGAGCAGTACTTC.

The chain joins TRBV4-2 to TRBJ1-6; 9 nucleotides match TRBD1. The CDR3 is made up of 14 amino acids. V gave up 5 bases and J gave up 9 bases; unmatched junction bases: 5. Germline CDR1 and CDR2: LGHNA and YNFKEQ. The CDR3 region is CASSSTGGFSPLHF. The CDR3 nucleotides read TGTGCCAGCAGCAGCACAGGGGGCTTTTCACCCCTCCACTTT.

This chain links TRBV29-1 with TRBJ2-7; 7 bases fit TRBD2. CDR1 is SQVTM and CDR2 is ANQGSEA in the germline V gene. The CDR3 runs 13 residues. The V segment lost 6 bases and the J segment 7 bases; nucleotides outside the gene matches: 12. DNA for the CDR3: TGCAGCGTGGTGGGGGGGAGGAGGAGGGAGCAGTACTTC. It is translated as CSVVGGRRREQYF.

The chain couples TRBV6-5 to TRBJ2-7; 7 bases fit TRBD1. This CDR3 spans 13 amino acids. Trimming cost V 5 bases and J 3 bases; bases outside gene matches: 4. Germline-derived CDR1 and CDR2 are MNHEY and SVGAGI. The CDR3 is CASSKSGGYEQYF. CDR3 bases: TGTGCCAGCAGTAAATCAGGGGGCTACGAGCAGTACTTC.

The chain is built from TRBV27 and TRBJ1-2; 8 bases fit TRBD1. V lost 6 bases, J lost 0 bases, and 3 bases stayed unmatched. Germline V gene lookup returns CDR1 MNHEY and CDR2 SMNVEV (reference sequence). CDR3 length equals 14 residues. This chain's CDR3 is CASRRTGSNYGYTF. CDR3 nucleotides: TGTGCCAGCAGGCGGACAGGGTCTAACTATGGCTACACCTTC.

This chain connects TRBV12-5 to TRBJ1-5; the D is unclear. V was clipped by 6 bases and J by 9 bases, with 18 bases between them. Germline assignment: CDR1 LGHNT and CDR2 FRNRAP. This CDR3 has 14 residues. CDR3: CASGVGSARRPQHF. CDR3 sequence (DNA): TGTGCTAGTGGGGTTGGGTCTGCGAGGCGGCCCCAGCATTTT.

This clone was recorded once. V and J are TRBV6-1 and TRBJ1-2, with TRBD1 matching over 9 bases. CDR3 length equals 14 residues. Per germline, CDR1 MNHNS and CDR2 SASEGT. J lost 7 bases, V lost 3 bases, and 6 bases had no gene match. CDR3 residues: CASSELRDRAGYTF. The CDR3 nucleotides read TGTGCCAGCAGTGAGCTCCGGGACAGGGCTGGCTACACCTTC.

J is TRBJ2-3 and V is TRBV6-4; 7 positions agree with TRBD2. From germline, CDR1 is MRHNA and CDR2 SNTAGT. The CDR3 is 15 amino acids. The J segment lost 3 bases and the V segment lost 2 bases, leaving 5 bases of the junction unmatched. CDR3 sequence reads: CASSDGGSETDTQYF. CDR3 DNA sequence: TGTGCCAGCAGTGACGGCGGGAGTGAGACAGATACGCAGTATTTT.

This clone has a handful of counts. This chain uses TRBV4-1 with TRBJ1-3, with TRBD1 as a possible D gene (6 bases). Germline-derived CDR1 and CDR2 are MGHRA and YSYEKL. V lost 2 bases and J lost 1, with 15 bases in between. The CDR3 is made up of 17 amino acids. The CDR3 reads CASSQKGESVSGNTIYF. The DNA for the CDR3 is TGCGCCAGCAGCCAAAAGGGGGAATCGGTATCTGGAAACACCATATATTTT.

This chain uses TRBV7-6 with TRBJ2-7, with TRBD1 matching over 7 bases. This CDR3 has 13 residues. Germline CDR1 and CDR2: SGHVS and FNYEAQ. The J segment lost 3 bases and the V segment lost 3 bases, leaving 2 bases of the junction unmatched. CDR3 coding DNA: TGTGCCAGCAGCTTGGGACAGTACTACGAGCAGTACTTC. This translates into CASSLGQYYEQYF.

The CDR3 DNA reads TGCGCCAGCAGCTTGGATGGGACAGGGTTAATGGGTCGGTACTTC. Protein product: CASSLDGTGLMGRYF. The genes are TRBV5-1 and TRBJ2-7; 9 bases match TRBD1. The V and J ends lost 0 bases and 12 bases, in that order; junction bases with no gene match: 13. Germline V CDR1 and CDR2: SGHRS, YFSETQ. This CDR3 has 15 residues.

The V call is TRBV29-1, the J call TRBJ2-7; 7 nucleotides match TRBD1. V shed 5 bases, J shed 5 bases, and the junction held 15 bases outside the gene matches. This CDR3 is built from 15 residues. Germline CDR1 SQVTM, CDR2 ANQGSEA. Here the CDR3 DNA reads TGCAGCGTTACAAGTACAGGGGACCTCTTCCACGAGCAGTACTTC. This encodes CSVTSTGDLFHEQYF.

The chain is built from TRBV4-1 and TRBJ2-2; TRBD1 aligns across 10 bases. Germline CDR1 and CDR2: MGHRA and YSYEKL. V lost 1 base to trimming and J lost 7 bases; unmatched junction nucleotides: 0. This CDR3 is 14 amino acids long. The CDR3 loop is CASSQGDRGGELFF. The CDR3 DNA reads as TGCGCCAGCAGCCAAGGGGACAGGGGCGGGGAGCTGTTTTTT.

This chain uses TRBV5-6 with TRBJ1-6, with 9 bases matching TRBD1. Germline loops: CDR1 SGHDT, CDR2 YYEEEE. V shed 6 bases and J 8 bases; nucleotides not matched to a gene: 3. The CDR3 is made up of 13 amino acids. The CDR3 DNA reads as TGTGCCAGCAACCGGGACAGGGATTCACCCCTCCACTTT. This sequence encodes CASNRDRDSPLHF.

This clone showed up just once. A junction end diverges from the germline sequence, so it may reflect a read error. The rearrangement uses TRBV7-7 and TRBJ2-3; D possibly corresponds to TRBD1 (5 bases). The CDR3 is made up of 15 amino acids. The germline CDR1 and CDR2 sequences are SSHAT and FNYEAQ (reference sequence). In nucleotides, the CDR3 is TGTGCTAGCAGCTTAGGACATATTGGCACAGATACGCAGTATTTT. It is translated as CASSLGHIGTDTQYF.

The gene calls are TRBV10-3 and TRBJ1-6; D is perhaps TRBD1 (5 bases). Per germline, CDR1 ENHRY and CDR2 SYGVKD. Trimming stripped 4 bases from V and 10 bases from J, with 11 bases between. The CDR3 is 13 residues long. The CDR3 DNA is TGTGCCATCAGTGTAGACAACAGGTCACCCCTCCACTTT. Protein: CAISVDNRSPLHF.

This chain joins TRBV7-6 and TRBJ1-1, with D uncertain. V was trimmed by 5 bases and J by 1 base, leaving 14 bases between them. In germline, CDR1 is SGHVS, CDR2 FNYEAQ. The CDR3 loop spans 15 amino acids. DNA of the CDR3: TGTGCCAGCAGCGTTGGCGCAGGTTGGAACACTGAAGCTTTCTTT. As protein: CASSVGAGWNTEAFF.

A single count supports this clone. The CDR3, as DNA: TGTGCCAGCAGTGAAGTAGGGGGCGCGGAAAAACCCTACGAGCAGTACTTC. It encodes CASSEVGGAEKPYEQYF. This chain uses TRBV2 with TRBJ2-7; 7 nucleotides line up with TRBD1. CDR3 length: 17 residues. The germline CDR1 and CDR2 sequences are SNHLY and FYNNEI. Trimming cost V 1 base and J 2 bases; bases outside gene matches: 11.

CDR3 in amino acids: CASSAAAGTSNTDTQYF. DNA of the CDR3: TGTGCCAGCAGCGCAGCAGCGGGGACCTCGAACACAGATACGCAGTATTTT. V usage is TRBV9 and J usage is TRBJ2-3; 7 bases align to TRBD2. Germline assignment: CDR1 SGDLS and CDR2 YYNGEE. With V trimmed by 3 bases and J by 2 bases, 12 bases remained unmatched. The CDR3 is made up of 17 amino acids.

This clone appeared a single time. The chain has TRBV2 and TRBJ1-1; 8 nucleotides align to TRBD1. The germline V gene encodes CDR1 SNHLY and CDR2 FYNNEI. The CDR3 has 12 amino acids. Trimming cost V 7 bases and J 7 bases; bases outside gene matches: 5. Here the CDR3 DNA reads TGTGCCAGCAAAGGACAGGGCTGTGAAGCTTTCTTT. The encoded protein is CASKGQGCEAFF.

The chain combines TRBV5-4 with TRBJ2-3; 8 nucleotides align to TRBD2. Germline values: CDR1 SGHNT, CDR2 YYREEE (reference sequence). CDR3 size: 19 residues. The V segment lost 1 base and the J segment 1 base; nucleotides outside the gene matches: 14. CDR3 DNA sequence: TGTGCCAGCAGCTTGCCCGGACTAGCCACGGGAATAGGCACAGATACGCAGTATTTT. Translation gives CASSLPGLATGIGTDTQYF.

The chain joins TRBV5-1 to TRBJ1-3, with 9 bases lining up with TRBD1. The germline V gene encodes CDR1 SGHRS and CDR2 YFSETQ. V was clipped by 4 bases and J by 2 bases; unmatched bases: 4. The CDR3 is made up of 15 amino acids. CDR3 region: CASSRGQGTGNTIYF. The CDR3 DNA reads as TGCGCCAGCAGCCGGGGACAGGGAACTGGAAACACCATATATTTT.

Here the CDR3 reads CASSFGLAGVLFSYEQYF. CDR3 coding DNA: TGTGCCAGCAGCTTTGGTCTAGCGGGAGTTCTTTTTTCCTACGAGCAGTACTTC. The gene calls are TRBV13 and TRBJ2-7; TRBD2 aligns across 10 bases. Germline CDR1 is PRHDT and CDR2 is FYEKMQ (reference sequence). The CDR3 has 18 amino acids. The V gene end was trimmed by 3 bases and the J gene end by 1 base; junction bases not matched to a gene: 12.

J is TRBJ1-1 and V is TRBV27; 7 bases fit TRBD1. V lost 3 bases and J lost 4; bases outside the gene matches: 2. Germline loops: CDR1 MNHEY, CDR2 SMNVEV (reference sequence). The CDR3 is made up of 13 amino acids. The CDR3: CASSFGQVTEAFF. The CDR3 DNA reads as TGTGCCAGCAGTTTCGGACAGGTCACTGAAGCTTTCTTT.

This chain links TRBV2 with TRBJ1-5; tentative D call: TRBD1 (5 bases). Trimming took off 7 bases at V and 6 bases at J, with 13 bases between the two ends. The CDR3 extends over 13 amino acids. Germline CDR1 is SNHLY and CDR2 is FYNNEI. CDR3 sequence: CASMLEGVQPQHF. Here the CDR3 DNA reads TGTGCCAGCATGTTAGAAGGGGTTCAGCCCCAGCATTTT. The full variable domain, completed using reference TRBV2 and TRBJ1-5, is EPEVTQTPSHQVTQMGQEVILRCVPISNHLYFYWYRQILGQKVEFLVSFYNNEISEKSEIFDDQFSVERPDGSNFTLKIRSTKLEDSAMYFCASMLEGVQPQHFGDGTRLSIL.

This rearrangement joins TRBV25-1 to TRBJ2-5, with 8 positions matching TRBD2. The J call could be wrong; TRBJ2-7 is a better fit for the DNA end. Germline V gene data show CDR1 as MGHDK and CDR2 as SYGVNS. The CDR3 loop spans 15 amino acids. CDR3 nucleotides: TGTGCCAGCAGCGAGTGGCCGGGAGGGAGCTACGAGCAGTACTTC. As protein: CASSEWPGGSYEQYF.

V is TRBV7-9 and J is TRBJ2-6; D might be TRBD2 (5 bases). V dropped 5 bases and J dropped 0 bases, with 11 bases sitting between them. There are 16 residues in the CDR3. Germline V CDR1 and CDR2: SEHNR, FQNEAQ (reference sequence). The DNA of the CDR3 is TGTGCCAGCAGCCTACCGGCGGGCTCTGGGGCCAACGTCCTGACTTTC. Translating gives CASSLPAGSGANVLTF.

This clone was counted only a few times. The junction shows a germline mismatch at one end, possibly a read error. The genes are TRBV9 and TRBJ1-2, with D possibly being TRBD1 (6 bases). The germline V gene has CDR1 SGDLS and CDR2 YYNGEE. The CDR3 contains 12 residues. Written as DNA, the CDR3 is TGTGCCAGCAGCCTCCGGACAGATGGCTACCCCTTC. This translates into CASSLRTDGYPF.

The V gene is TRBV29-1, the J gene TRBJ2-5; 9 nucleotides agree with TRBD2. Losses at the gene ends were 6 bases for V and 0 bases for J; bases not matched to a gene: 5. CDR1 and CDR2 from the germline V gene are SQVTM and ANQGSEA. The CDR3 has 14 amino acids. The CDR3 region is CSVATSGNQETQYF. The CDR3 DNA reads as TGCAGCGTAGCGACTAGCGGCAACCAAGAGACCCAGTACTTC.